This entry lists 5 T cell receptor beta chains sequenced from one sample in a study of OX40 agonist ivuxolimab in advanced cancers. Repertoires were generated with immunoSEQ multiplex PCR, while TCRdb's copy carries only in-frame clones and drops some. The repertoire holds roughly 36,000 clones, with roughly 84% as singletons. This specimen was CD4+ or CD8+ T cells sorted from blood, taken in a trial of the OX40 agonist ivuxolimab. The receptors here all came from an adult with an advanced solid tumor such as melanoma, head and neck, liver or kidney cancer.

V and J are TRBV19 and TRBJ2-7, with TRBD2 as a possible D gene (5 bases). Germline CDR1 LNHDA, CDR2 SQIVND (reference sequence). This CDR3 is 12 amino acids long. Trimming took off 5 bases at V and 6 bases at J, with 11 bases between the two ends. The CDR3 loop is CASSPGEREQYF. The DNA of the CDR3 is TGTGCCAGTAGTCCCGGGGAGCGCGAGCAGTACTTC. The full variable domain, with the rest looked up from reference TRBV19 and TRBJ2-7, is DGGITQSPKYLFRKEGQNVTLSCEQNLNHDAMYWYRQDPGQGLRLIYYSQIVNDFQKGDIAEGYSVSREKKESFPLTVTSAQKNPTAFYLCASSPGEREQYFGPGTRLTVT.

The CDR3 reads CASSLGMSNTGELFF. The CDR3 region has the DNA TGCGCCAGCAGCTTGGGTATGAGTAACACCGGGGAGCTGTTTTTT. The V and J genes are TRBV5-1 and TRBJ2-2; D gene unclear. V shed 0 bases and J shed 2 bases, with 8 bases lying between them. The CDR3 extends over 15 amino acids. Germline V CDR1 and CDR2: SGHRS, YFSETQ.

The chain has TRBV6-6 and TRBJ1-3; D gene uncertain. The V end was cut by 6 bases, the J end by 0 bases, with 12 bases between. This CDR3 has 15 residues. From germline, CDR1 is MNHNY and CDR2 SVGAGI (reference sequence). As DNA, the CDR3 is TGTGCCAGCAGCGGAGAGACGTACTCTGGAAACACCATATATTTT. This sequence encodes CASSGETYSGNTIYF.

DNA of the CDR3: TGTGCCAGTAGTATCCTATCGCTAGCGGGAATTCATCCAGAGACCCAGTACTTC. Amino acids: CASSILSLAGIHPETQYF. The rearrangement joins TRBV19 to TRBJ2-5, with 9 bases aligning to TRBD2. CDR3 length: 18 residues. V gave up 3 bases and J gave up 4 bases; unmatched junction bases: 15. From germline, CDR1 is LNHDA and CDR2 SQIVND (reference sequence).

This clone was seen only a few times. An end of the junction differs from the germline gene, which may be a read error. This chain's CDR3 is CASSPTDRARETQYF. The CDR3 DNA is TGTGCTAGCAGCCCGACCGACAGGGCCAGGGAGACCCAGTACTTC. The J gene is TRBJ2-5, the V gene TRBV7-7; 7 nucleotides align to TRBD1. The germline gives CDR1 SSHAT, CDR2 FNYEAQ (reference sequence). This CDR3 contains 15 residues.